This record concerns one T cell receptor (beta chain) sequence. The data derive from a study of blood T cell repertoires in COVID-19. CDR3 length equals 15 residues. V was shortened by 4 bases and J by 5 bases, with 17 bases between the two germline ends. Per the germline V gene, CDR1 is LNHDA and CDR2 is SQIVND (reference sequence). Here immunoSEQ multiplex PCR was the method, and the copy in TCRdb shows in-frame clones only, minus some. The data hold 53,000 or so clones, with roughly 85% observed a single time. The TCR sequence derives from a man older than 75 with acute or convalescent COVID-19. Material: peripheral blood. The rearrangement joins TRBV19 to TRBJ1-2; tentative D call: TRBD1 (6 bases). The chain's CDR3 is CASSTLDRLPYGYTF. Here the CDR3 DNA reads TGTGCCAGTAGTACCCTCGACAGGTTACCATATGGCTACACCTTC.